This TCR beta chain was recorded in a study of neurological immune-mediated disorders. Study-level findings and limits: The multiple sclerosis repertoire cluster had no clinical or MRI feature associated with it.

One entry per CDR3 protein, called by TCRdb with MiXCR from the 5' RACE reads. The data show roughly 100,000 distinct CDR3 sequences, roughly 3.2% seen once. This clonotype was detected ten times or more. No antigen is known for it. With 5 bases removed from V and 5 bases from J, the gap between germline ends came to 14 bases. The CDR3 has 14 amino acids. From germline, CDR1 is KGHDR and CDR2 SFDVKD. The rearrangement joins TRBV24-1 to TRBJ1-2, with D tentatively TRBD1 (5 bases). The clonotype comes from a woman in her forties or fifties with multiple sclerosis. The material sequenced was PBMCs. The CDR3 DNA reads TGTGCCACCAGTGCCGGGGCGTCTCGTTATGGCTACACCTTC. Protein product: CATSAGASRYGYTF.